Listed below are T cell receptor beta chains from one sample, sequenced in a study of blood T cell repertoires in COVID-19. Here immunoSEQ multiplex PCR was the method, and the copy in TCRdb shows in-frame clones only, minus some. The sample yields around 100,000 clones, roughly 90% seen once. Specimen: peripheral blood. These receptors originate from a man aged 50 to 60 with active COVID-19. Each CDR3 is given with its conserved first and last residue. D genes are given only for firm matches. Size is stated for part of the rows, as once, few or many counts, or as a class when the clone is expanded.

v_call	clone_size	j_call	d_call	cdr3_nt	cdr3_aa
TRBV9	NA	TRBJ2-5	NA	TGTGCCAGCAGCGTAGGGTCTAGTGGTCAAGAGACCCAGTACTTC	CASSVGSSGQETQYF
TRBV18	NA	TRBJ2-2	NA	TGTGCCAGCTCACCACTAGGACACCCGAACACCGGGGAGCTGTTTTTT	CASSPLGHPNTGELFF
TRBV5-1	few	TRBJ1-3	NA	TGCGCCAGCAGCTTGAACTCAGGGTCTGGAAACACCATATATTTT	CASSLNSGSGNTIYF
TRBV29-1	NA	TRBJ1-3	NA	TGCAGCGTGTCCGGGACACCCTCCAAGGGAAACACCATATATTTT	CSVSGTPSKGNTIYF
TRBV5-1	NA	TRBJ1-1	NA	TGCGCCAGCAACCAGGGACATCCGAACACTGAAGCTTTCTTT	CASNQGHPNTEAFF
TRBV30	NA	TRBJ1-2	TRBD1	TGTGCTGAGGGACAGGGACCCGCTGGGGGCTACACCTTC	CAEGQGPAGGYTF
TRBV6-5	NA	TRBJ2-3	TRBD1	TGTGCCAGCAGTTTACAGGGGGCGGAAGATACGCAGTATTTT	CASSLQGAEDTQYF
TRBV19	NA	TRBJ2-1	TRBD2	TGTGCCAGTAGTATCCTCCTAAGCGGGAGTAGCAATGAGCAGTTCTTC	CASSILLSGSSNEQFF
TRBV15	NA	TRBJ2-7	NA	TGTGCCACCAGCCCCGGCCAGGACAGTACCTACGAGCAGTACTTC	CATSPGQDSTYEQYF
TRBV7-8	NA	TRBJ2-5	NA	TGTGCCAGCAGCTATCAAGCGGAGACCCAGTACTTC	CASSYQAETQYF
TRBV27	NA	TRBJ2-1	TRBD2	TGTGCCAGCAGCTCGACTAGCGGGCTTGCCTACAATGAGCAGTTCTTC	CASSSTSGLAYNEQFF
TRBV7-9	NA	TRBJ2-6	NA	TGTGCCAGCAGCGCCCCAACGGGTCCCTCTGGGGCCAACGTCCTGACTTTC	CASSAPTGPSGANVLTF
TRBV5-8	NA	TRBJ1-3	NA	TGTGCCAGCAGCTTGGCACAGCTTAGCTCTGGAAACACCATATATTTT	CASSLAQLSSGNTIYF
TRBV9	NA	TRBJ2-2	TRBD2	TGTGCCAGCAGCGCCACCCCTAGCGGGAGGGCCCCCGGGGAGCTGTTTTTT	CASSATPSGRAPGELFF
TRBV6-5	NA	TRBJ1-1	TRBD1	TGTGCCAGCAGCAGGACAGGGGGTGGGAACACTGAAGCTTTCTTT	CASSRTGGGNTEAFF
TRBV5-1	NA	TRBJ2-1	NA	TGCGCCAGCAGCGAGGGACTTGCAGGGTCCTACAATGAGCAGTTCTTC	CASSEGLAGSYNEQFF
TRBV21-1	NA	TRBJ2-4	NA	TGTGCCAGCAGCAAATATAGAGGGAGAGTTGACAAAAACATTCAGTACTTC	CASSKYRGRVDKNIQYF
TRBV5-4	NA	TRBJ2-2	NA	TGTGCCAGCAGCTTGGGGAGCGGAAACACCGGGGAGCTGTTTTTT	CASSLGSGNTGELFF
TRBV24-1	NA	TRBJ2-1	TRBD2	TGTGCCACCAGTGACCGGGGACTAGCGGGAGGGAGCTCCTACAATGAGCAGTTCTTC	CATSDRGLAGGSSYNEQFF
TRBV2	NA	TRBJ2-1	TRBD2	TGTGCCAGCCGATTGGGACTAGCGGGGGAGGTTGAGCAGTTCTTC	CASRLGLAGEVEQFF
TRBV2	NA	TRBJ1-3	NA	TGTGCCAGCAGTGAAGGACAGTTCTCTGGAAACACCATATATTTT	CASSEGQFSGNTIYF
TRBV28	NA	TRBJ1-5	TRBD1	TGTGCCAGCAGTAGACAGGGGGGTGGCAATCAGCCCCAGCATTTT	CASSRQGGGNQPQHF
TRBV19	NA	TRBJ1-2	TRBD1	TGTGCCAGTAGTATATACCACCCAGGGGGGAAAGGGAGTGGCTACACCTTC	CASSIYHPGGKGSGYTF
TRBV19	NA	TRBJ1-2	TRBD1	TGTGCCAGTAGTATCGGACAGGGGGTCTATGGCTACACCTTC	CASSIGQGVYGYTF
TRBV7-9	NA	TRBJ1-1	NA	TGTGCCAGCAGCTTGGGGAGAAACACTGAAGCTTTCTTT	CASSLGRNTEAFF
TRBV5-1	NA	TRBJ2-3	TRBD2	TGCGCCAGCAGCTTGGCCGCGGGCAAGCGGGGAGATACGCAGTATTTT	CASSLAAGKRGDTQYF
TRBV5-1	NA	TRBJ2-5	NA	TGCGCCAGCAGCTTGGGTGACCCTAGTGCCTGGAGGGAGACCCAGTACTTC	CASSLGDPSAWRETQYF
TRBV11-3	NA	TRBJ2-4	NA	TGTGCCAGCAGCAGACAAGGGGAAAGGGACATTCAGTACTTC	CASSRQGERDIQYF
TRBV7-8	NA	TRBJ1-5	NA	TGTGCCAGCAGCCCCTGGGGGGGAGATCAGCCCCAGCATTTT	CASSPWGGDQPQHF
TRBV7-2	once	TRBJ2-1	NA	TGTGCCAGCACCTTAGCCCCGTCCTACAATGAGCAGTTCTTC	CASTLAPSYNEQFF
TRBV6-1	NA	TRBJ2-1	NA	TGTGCCAGCAGTGAATCGGTCGGGAGAAGCAATGAGCAGTTCTTC	CASSESVGRSNEQFF
TRBV6-1	few	TRBJ1-3	TRBD1	TGTGCCAGCAGTGTCCCTCCCGGGACAGGTCAAGACACCATATATTTT	CASSVPPGTGQDTIYF
TRBV18	NA	TRBJ1-5	TRBD1	TGTGCCAGCTCACCTCCGGGACAGGACAATCAGCCCCAGCATTTT	CASSPPGQDNQPQHF
TRBV12-3/TRBV12-4	NA	TRBJ2-1	NA	TGTGCCAGCAGTTACAGGGTCTACAATGAGCAGTTCTTC	CASSYRVYNEQFF
TRBV11-2	NA	TRBJ1-1	NA	TGTGCCAGCAGCTTAATGGAGGGCACTGAAGCTTTCTTT	CASSLMEGTEAFF
TRBV30	NA	TRBJ2-1	TRBD2	TGTGCCTGGACCGCCTGGACTAGCGGGAGGGGCGATGAGCAGTTCTTC	CAWTAWTSGRGDEQFF
TRBV3-1/TRBV3-2	NA	TRBJ2-1	TRBD2	TGTGCCAGCAGCCAAGAAATACTAGCGGGGGGGGCAAATGAGCAGTTCTTC	CASSQEILAGGANEQFF
TRBV4-1	NA	TRBJ2-7	NA	TGCGCCAGCAGCCACCAAGGGGTGGGCTACGAGCAGTACTTC	CASSHQGVGYEQYF
TRBV9	NA	TRBJ1-1	TRBD1	TGTGCCAGCAGTCCAACAACCGACAGGGGGCGAACTGAAGCTTTCTTT	CASSPTTDRGRTEAFF
TRBV18	NA	TRBJ1-4	NA	TGTGCCAGCTCACCCAGGGCGCCCGCAACTAATGAAAAACTGTTTTTT	CASSPRAPATNEKLFF
TRBV13	NA	TRBJ1-4	NA	TGTGCCAGCAGCGGTGATCCCGAGGGGGACGCGGCTAATGAAAAACTGTTTTTT	CASSGDPEGDAANEKLFF
TRBV6-6	NA	TRBJ1-1	NA	TGTGCCAGCAGTACGGCCGGGAGACAGAACACTGAAGCTTTCTTT	CASSTAGRQNTEAFF
TRBV11-2	once	TRBJ2-1	TRBD1	TGTGCCAGCAGCTACGGGACAGGGAAATACAATGAGCAGTTCTTC	CASSYGTGKYNEQFF
TRBV7-8	NA	TRBJ1-1	NA	TGTGCCAGCAGCTTAGCGTCGGGCAGGGGAGAGACTGAAGCTTTCTTT	CASSLASGRGETEAFF
TRBV5-1	NA	TRBJ2-5	TRBD2	TGCGCCAGCAGCTTGGGGCCCGGGACTACTCAAGAGACCCAGTACTTC	CASSLGPGTTQETQYF
TRBV6-5	NA	TRBJ2-1	TRBD2	TGTGCCAGCAGTACGGGACTAACGAATGAGCAGTTCTTC	CASSTGLTNEQFF